This entry features one TCR beta chain sequence. This sample is drawn from a study of T-cell reconstitution after alpha-beta-depleted transplantation in children. CDR3 length equals 18 residues. The V and J ends lost 1 base and 0 bases respectively, with 16 bases between them. Per the germline V gene, CDR1 is SGHAT and CDR2 is FQNNGV. TCRbeta library preparation incorporated unique molecular identifiers. TCRdb used MiXCR to reprocess the PCR reads, holding one entry per CDR3 protein. The sample lists fewer than 550,000 distinct CDR3 sequences, over 9.5% seen once, with about 15% in the top ten. This TCR came from a female patient aged 2-15 years who had a stem cell transplant for aplastic anemia, so the T cells may come from the graft donor. The source material was PBMCs, mostly from graft donor cells, sampled 180 days after TCRalphabeta/CD19-depleted stem cell transplant. The V gene is TRBV11-2, the J gene TRBJ2-1; possibly TRBD1 for D (6 bases). The CDR3 reads CASSLGGRRRHSYNEQFF. CDR3 sequence (DNA): TGTGCCAGCAGCTTAGGGGGGCGTCGACGGCACTCCTACAATGAGCAGTTCTTC.